The clone carrying this TCR beta chain has a handful of counts. The target antigen is unknown. The authors prepared the TCRbeta library with unique molecular identifiers. Using its own MiXCR run on the PCR reads, TCRdb lists one record per CDR3 protein. The table lists a few hundred thousand distinct CDR3 sequences, over 10% of them singletons. The data belong to a study of T-cell reconstitution after alpha-beta-depleted transplantation in children. Study results and limitations: T-cell counts and diversity were attributed mostly to newly produced T cells one year after transplant. Some patients' high day-60 TCRbeta diversity was attributed to recipient cells surviving conditioning. At around two months after transplant, the alpha-beta T cells were reportedly derived from several hundred expanded clones that came from non-depleted graft cells.

The V end was cut by 1 base, the J end by 6 bases, with 10 bases between. The CDR3 covers 13 residues. Material: PBMCs, mostly from graft donor cells, obtained 360 days after TCRalphabeta/CD19-depleted stem cell transplant. The chain has TRBV12-3 or TRBV12-4 and TRBJ2-7; tentatively, D is TRBD1 (5 bases). This receptor was obtained from a male patient between 10 and 17 years old who had a stem cell transplant for acute myeloid leukemia, so the T cells may come from the graft donor. The CDR3 region has the DNA TGTGCCAGCAGTTTAGAACAGGTTGGCGAGCAGTACTTC. Encoded protein: CASSLEQVGEQYF.